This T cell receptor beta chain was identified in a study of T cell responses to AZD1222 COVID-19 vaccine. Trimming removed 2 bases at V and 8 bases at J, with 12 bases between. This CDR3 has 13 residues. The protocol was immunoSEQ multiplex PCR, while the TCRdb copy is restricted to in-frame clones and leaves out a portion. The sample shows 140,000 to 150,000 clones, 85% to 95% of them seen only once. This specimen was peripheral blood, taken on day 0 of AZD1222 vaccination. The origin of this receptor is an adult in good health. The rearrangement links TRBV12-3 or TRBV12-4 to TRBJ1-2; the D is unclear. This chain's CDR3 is CASSLTPSEGYTF. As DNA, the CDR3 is TGTGCCAGCAGTTTAACGCCGTCGGAGGGCTACACCTTC.